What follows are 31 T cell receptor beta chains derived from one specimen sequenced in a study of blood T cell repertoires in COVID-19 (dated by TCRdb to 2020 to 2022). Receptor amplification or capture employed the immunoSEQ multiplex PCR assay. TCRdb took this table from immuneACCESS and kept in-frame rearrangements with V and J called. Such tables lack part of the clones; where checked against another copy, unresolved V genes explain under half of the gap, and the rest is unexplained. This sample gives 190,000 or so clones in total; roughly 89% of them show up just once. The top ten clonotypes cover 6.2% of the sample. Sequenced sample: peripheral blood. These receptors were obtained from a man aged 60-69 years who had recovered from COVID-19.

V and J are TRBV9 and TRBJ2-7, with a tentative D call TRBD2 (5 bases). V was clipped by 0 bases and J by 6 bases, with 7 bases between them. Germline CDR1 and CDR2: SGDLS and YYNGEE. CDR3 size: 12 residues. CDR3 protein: CASSVGGLEQYF. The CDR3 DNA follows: TGTGCCAGCAGCGTAGGAGGGCTCGAGCAGTACTTC.

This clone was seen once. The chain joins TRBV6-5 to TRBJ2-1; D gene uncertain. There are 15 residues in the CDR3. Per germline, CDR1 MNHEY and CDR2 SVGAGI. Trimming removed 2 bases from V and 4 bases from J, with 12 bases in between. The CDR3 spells CASSYVPVPYNEQFF. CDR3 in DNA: TGTGCCAGCAGTTACGTTCCGGTCCCTTACAATGAGCAGTTCTTC.

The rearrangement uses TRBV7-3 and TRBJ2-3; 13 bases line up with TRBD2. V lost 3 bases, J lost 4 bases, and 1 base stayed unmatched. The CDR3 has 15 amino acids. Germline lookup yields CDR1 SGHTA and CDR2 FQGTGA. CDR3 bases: TGTGCCAGCAGCTTCGGGACTAGCGGGGCAGATACGCAGTATTTT. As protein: CASSFGTSGADTQYF.

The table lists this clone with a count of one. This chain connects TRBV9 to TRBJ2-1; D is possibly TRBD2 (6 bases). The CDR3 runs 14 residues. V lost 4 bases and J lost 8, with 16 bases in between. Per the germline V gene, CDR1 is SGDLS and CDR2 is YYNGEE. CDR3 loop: CASSKIGGPDEQFF. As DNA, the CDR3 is TGTGCCAGCAGCAAAATCGGGGGTCCGGATGAGCAGTTCTTC.

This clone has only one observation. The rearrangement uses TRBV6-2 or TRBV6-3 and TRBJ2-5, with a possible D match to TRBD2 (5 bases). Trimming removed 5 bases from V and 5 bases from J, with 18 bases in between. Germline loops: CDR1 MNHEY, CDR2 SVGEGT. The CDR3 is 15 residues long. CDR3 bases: TGTGCCAGCAGTACCAGCGGAACTTGGTCGGAGACCCAGTACTTC. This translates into CASSTSGTWSETQYF.

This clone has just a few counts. The CDR3 coding sequence is TGTGCCAGCAGTGGACAGGGTAATCAGCCCCAGCATTTT. The encoded protein is CASSGQGNQPQHF. J is TRBJ1-5 and V is TRBV25-1, with 7 positions matching TRBD1. Germline trimming cut 4 bases from V and 4 bases from J; bases unmatched to any gene: 1. Per germline, CDR1 MGHDK and CDR2 SYGVNS. The CDR3 length is 13 residues.

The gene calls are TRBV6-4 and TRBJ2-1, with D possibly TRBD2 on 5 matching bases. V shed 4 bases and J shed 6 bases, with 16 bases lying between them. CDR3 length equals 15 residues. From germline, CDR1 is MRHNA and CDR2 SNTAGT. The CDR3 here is CASSGEGGLSNEQFF. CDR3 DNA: TGTGCCAGCAGTGGAGAGGGCGGCCTTTCCAATGAGCAGTTCTTC.

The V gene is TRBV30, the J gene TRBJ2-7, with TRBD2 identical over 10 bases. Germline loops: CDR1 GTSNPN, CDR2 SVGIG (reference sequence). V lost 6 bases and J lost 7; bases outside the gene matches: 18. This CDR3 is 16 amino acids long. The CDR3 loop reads CACPSGRGPSVGEQYF. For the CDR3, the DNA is TGTGCCTGCCCTAGCGGGAGAGGCCCCTCGGTGGGGGAGCAGTACTTC.

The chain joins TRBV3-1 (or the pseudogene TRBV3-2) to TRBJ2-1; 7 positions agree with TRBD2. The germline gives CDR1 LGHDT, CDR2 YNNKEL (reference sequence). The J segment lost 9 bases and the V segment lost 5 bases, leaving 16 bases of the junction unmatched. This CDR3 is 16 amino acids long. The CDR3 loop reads CASSLRLAPTQGEQFF. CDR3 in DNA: TGTGCCAGCAGCTTACGACTAGCCCCCACCCAGGGTGAGCAGTTCTTC.

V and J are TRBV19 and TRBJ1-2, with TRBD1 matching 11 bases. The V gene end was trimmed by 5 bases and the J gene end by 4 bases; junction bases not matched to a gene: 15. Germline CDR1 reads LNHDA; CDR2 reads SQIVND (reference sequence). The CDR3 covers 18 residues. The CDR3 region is CASSQDPGTGGPSYGYTF. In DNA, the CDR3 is TGTGCCAGTAGTCAGGACCCCGGGACAGGGGGGCCCTCCTATGGCTACACCTTC.

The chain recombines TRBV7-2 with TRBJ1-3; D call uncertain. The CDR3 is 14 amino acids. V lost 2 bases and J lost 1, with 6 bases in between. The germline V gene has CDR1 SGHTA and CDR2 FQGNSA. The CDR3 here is CASSLSQSGNTIYF. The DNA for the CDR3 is TGTGCCAGCAGCTTATCACAGTCTGGAAACACCATATATTTT.

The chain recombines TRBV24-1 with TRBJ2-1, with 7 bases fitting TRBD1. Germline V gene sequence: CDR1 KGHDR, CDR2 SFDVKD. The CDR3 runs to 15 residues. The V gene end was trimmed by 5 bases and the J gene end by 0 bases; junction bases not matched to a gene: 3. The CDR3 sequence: CATSVQGSSYNEQFF. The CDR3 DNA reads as TGTGCCACCAGTGTACAGGGGAGCTCCTACAATGAGCAGTTCTTC.

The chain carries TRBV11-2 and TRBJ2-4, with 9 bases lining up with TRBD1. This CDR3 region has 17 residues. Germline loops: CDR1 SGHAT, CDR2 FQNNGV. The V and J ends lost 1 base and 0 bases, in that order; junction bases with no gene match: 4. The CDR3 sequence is CASSLGTGALAKNIQYF. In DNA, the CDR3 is TGTGCCAGCAGCTTAGGGACAGGGGCCTTAGCCAAAAACATTCAGTACTTC.

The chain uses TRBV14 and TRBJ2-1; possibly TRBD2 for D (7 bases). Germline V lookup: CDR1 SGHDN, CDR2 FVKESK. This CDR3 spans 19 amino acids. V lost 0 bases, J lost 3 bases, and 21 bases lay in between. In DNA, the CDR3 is TGTGCCAGCAGCCAAGAAAGAAAGGGGGGGCTGGGGCTCTACAATGAGCAGTTCTTC. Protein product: CASSQERKGGLGLYNEQFF.

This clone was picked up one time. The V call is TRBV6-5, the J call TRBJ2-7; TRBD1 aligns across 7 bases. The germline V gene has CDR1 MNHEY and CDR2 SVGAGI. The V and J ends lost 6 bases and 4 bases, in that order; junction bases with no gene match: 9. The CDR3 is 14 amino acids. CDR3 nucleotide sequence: TGTGCCAGCAGCCGACAGGGAGCAAGGTACGAGCAGTACTTC. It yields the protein CASSRQGARYEQYF.

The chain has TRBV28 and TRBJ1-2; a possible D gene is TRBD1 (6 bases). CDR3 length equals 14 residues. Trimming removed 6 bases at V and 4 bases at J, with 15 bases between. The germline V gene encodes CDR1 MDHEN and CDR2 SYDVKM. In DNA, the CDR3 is TGTGCCAGCAGGGCCCCACAGGGCCTCTATGGCTACACCTTC. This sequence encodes CASRAPQGLYGYTF.

CDR3 in amino acids: CASSTSSGRRDEQFF. The CDR3 nucleotides read TGTGCCAGTAGTACTTCTAGCGGGAGGAGGGATGAGCAGTTCTTC. The gene calls are TRBV19 and TRBJ2-1; 11 positions match TRBD2. Germline V gives CDR1 LNHDA, CDR2 SQIVND (reference sequence). V shed 4 bases, J shed 8 bases, and the junction held 7 bases outside the gene matches. CDR3 length: 15 residues.

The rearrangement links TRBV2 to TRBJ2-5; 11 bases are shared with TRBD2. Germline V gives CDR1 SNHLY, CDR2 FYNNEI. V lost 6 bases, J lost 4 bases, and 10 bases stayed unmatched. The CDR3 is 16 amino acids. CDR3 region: CASRFISGGAGETQYF. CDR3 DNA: TGTGCCAGCAGGTTCATTAGCGGGGGGGCCGGAGAGACCCAGTACTTC.

DNA of the CDR3: TGTGCCAGCAGCCAAGAGGACAGGGAAGAGACCCAGTACTTC. It codes for CASSQEDREETQYF. The chain combines TRBV3-1 (or the pseudogene TRBV3-2) with TRBJ2-5; 8 nucleotides agree with TRBD1. V gave up 0 bases and J gave up 3 bases; unmatched junction bases: 0. Germline CDR1 is LGHDT and CDR2 is YNNKEL (reference sequence). The length of the CDR3 is 14 residues.

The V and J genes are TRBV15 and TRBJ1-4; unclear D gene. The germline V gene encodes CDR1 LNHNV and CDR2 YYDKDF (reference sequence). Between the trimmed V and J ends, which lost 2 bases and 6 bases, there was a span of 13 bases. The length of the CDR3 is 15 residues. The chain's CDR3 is CATSRTGVWDEKLFF. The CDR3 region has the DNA TGTGCCACCAGCAGAACTGGAGTGTGGGATGAAAAACTGTTTTTT.

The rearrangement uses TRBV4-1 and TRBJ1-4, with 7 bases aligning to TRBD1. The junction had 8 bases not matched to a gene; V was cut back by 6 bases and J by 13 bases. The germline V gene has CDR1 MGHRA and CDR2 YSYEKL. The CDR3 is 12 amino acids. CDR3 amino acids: CASSPDRAGLFF. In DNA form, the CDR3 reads TGCGCCAGCAGTCCCGACAGGGCGGGACTGTTTTTT.

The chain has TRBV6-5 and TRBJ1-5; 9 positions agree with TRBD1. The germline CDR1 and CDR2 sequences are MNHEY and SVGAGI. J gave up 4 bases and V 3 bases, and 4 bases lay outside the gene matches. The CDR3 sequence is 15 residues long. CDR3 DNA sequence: TGTGCCAGCAGTTATTTGGACAGGGGAAATCAGCCCCAGCATTTT. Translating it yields CASSYLDRGNQPQHF.

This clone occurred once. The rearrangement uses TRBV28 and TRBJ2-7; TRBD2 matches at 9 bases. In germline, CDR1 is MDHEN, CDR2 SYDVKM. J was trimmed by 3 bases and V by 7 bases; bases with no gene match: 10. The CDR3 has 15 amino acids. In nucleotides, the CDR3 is TGTGCCAGCATTTCCCGGGGTAGCGGGAGCTACGAGCAGTACTTC. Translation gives CASISRGSGSYEQYF.

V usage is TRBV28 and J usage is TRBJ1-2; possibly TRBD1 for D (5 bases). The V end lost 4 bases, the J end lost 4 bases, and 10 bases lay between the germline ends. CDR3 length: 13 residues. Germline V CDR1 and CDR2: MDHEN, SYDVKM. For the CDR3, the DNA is TGTGCCAGCAGTTCAGGGTTTGGCTATGGCTACACCTTC. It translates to CASSSGFGYGYTF.

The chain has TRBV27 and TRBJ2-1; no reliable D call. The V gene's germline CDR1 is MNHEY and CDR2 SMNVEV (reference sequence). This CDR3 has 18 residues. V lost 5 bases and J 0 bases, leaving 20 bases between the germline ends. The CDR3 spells CASSLRWASLSSYNEQFF. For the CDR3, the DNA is TGTGCCAGCAGTCTCCGGTGGGCGTCCCTGAGCTCCTACAATGAGCAGTTCTTC.

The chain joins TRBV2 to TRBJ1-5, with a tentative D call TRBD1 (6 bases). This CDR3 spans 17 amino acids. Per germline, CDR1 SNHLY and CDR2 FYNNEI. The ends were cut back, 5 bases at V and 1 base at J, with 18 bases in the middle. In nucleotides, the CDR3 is TGTGCCAGCAGTTCGGCGGGGGGGGCGGGCAGCAATCAGCCCCAGCATTTT. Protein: CASSSAGGAGSNQPQHF.

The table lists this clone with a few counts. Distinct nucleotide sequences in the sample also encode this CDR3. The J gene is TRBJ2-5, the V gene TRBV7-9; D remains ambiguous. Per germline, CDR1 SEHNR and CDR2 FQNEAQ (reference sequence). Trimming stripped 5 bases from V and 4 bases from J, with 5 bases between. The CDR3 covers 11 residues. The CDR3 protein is CASSPLETQYF. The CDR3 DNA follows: TGTGCCAGCAGCCCCCTAGAGACCCAGTACTTC.

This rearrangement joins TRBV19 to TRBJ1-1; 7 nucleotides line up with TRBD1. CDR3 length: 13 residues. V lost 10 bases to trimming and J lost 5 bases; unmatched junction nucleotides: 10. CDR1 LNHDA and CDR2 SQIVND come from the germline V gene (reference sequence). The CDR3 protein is CATADRAETEAFF. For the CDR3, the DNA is TGTGCCACTGCCGACAGGGCGGAGACTGAAGCTTTCTTT.

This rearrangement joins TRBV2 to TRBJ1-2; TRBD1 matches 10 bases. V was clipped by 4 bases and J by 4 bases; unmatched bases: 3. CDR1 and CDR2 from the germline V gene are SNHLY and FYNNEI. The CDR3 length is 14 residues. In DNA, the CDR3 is TGTGCCAGCAGTGGGACAGGGGGTTTCTATGGCTACACCTTC. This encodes CASSGTGGFYGYTF. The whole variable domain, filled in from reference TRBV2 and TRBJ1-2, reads EPEVTQTPSHQVTQMGQEVILRCVPISNHLYFYWYRQILGQKVEFLVSFYNNEISEKSEIFDDQFSVERPDGSNFTLKIRSTKLEDSAMYFCASSGTGGFYGYTFGSGTRLTVV.

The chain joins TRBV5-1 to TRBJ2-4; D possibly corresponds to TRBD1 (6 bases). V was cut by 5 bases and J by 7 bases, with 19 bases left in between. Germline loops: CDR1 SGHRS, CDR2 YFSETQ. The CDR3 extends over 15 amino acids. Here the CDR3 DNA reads TGCGCCAGCAGTCTGGGGGACACTGCCCGCAACATTCAGTACTTC. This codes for CASSLGDTARNIQYF.

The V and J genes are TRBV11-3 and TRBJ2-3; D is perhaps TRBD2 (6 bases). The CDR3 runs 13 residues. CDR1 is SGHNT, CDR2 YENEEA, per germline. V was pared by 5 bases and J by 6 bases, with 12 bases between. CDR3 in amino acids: CASSLGGVDTQYF. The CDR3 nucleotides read TGTGCCAGCAGCCTCGGAGGGGTTGATACGCAGTATTTT.